Listed here are 20 T cell receptor beta chains from one sample, sequenced in a study of identical twins. TCRdb used MiXCR to reprocess the 5' RACE reads, holding one entry per CDR3 protein. The table shows 400,000 to 650,000 distinct CDR3 sequences, with roughly 21% occurring only once. The sample was also reused in another study, on T cells expressing NK-cell markers.

The source material was CD4+ T cells sorted from blood. The receptors derive from a woman younger than 35 in good health.

This clonotype turned up a few times. This chain joins TRBV6-6 and TRBJ1-2; unclear D gene. Trimming removed 8 bases at V and 4 bases at J, with 14 bases between. Germline V lookup: CDR1 MNHNY, CDR2 SVGAGI (reference sequence). This CDR3 is 13 amino acids long. CDR3 residues: CASRPPGSYGYTF. CDR3 bases: TGTGCCAGCCGACCCCCGGGATCCTATGGCTACACCTTC.

The table lists this clonotype with a few counts. The chain recombines TRBV5-1 with TRBJ2-1; no reliable D call. Germline CDR1 SGHRS, CDR2 YFSETQ. The V end was cut by 0 bases, the J end by 7 bases, with 17 bases between. The CDR3 totals 16 residues. The CDR3 loop reads CASSLGSPTLGNEQFF. The CDR3 coding sequence is TGCGCCAGCAGCTTGGGTTCTCCGACCCTGGGGAATGAGCAGTTCTTC.

V usage is TRBV5-4 and J usage is TRBJ1-2, with D maybe TRBD1 (6 bases). This CDR3 has 14 amino acids. Germline assignment: CDR1 SGHNT and CDR2 YYREEE (reference sequence). V was cut by 4 bases and J by 2 bases, with 12 bases left in between. CDR3: CASSNGTKNYGYTF. The CDR3 bases are TGTGCCAGCAGCAATGGGACAAAAAACTATGGCTACACCTTC.

CDR3 bases: TGTGCCAGCAGTTACGCAGGGGCTGGGGCCAACGTCCTGACTTTC. Amino acids: CASSYAGAGANVLTF. The chain combines TRBV6-5 with TRBJ2-6, with a weak D call TRBD1 (6 bases). The V end was cut by 2 bases, the J end by 2 bases, with 7 bases between. Germline loops: CDR1 MNHEY, CDR2 SVGAGI. CDR3 size: 15 residues.

CDR3 loop: CASSLVGKNEQFF. As DNA, the CDR3 is TGTGCCAGCAGCTTAGTAGGGAAAAATGAGCAGTTCTTC. V gene TRBV7-6 combines with J gene TRBJ2-1; D is unresolved. This CDR3 has 13 residues. Trimming left V 1 base short and J 7 bases short, with 8 bases between. Per germline, CDR1 SGHVS and CDR2 FNYEAQ. Combining the CDR3 with reference TRBV7-6 and TRBJ2-1 gives the whole variable domain GAGVSQSPRYKVTKRGQDVALRCDPISGHVSLYWYRQALGQGPEFLTYFNYEAQQDKSGLPNDRFSAERPEGSISTLTIQRTEQRDSAMYRCASSLVGKNEQFFGPGTRLTVL.

Ten or more counts support this clonotype. The CDR3 DNA follows: TGTGCCAGCAGTCCTCGGGCTAGCGGGAGGGCAATATACGAGCAGTACTTC. It codes for CASSPRASGRAIYEQYF. This chain links TRBV12-3 or TRBV12-4 with TRBJ2-7; the match to TRBD2 covers 12 bases. The CDR3 runs to 17 residues. V shed 5 bases and J 4 bases; nucleotides not matched to a gene: 12.

This clonotype was seen more than once but under ten times. The chain employs TRBV12-3 or TRBV12-4 and TRBJ1-4, with D possibly matching TRBD1 (5 bases). The CDR3 length is 11 residues. V was pared by 6 bases and J by 8 bases, with 7 bases between. The chain's CDR3 is CASRNREKLFF. For the CDR3, the DNA is TGTGCCAGCAGGAACAGGGAAAAACTGTTTTTT.

The J gene is TRBJ2-7, the V gene TRBV6-5; TRBD1 matches 11 bases. Germline CDR1 reads MNHEY; CDR2 reads SVGAGI. V was clipped by 3 bases and J by 6 bases; unmatched bases: 4. The CDR3 runs to 14 residues. The CDR3 DNA follows: TGTGCCAGCAGTTATTGGACAGGGGGCATCGAGCAGTACTTC. This sequence encodes CASSYWTGGIEQYF.

The rearrangement joins TRBV12-3 or TRBV12-4 to TRBJ2-1; TRBD2 matches 12 bases. The CDR3 consists of 14 residues. V was clipped by 11 bases and J by 9 bases; unmatched bases: 11. CDR3 in DNA: TGTGCCGGCACCCTAGCGGGAGGGCCAGTTGAGCAGTTCTTC. Its protein product is CAGTLAGGPVEQFF.

The chain has TRBV4-3 and TRBJ2-1; tentatively, D is TRBD1 (6 bases). CDR3 length: 13 residues. Germline V gene lookup returns CDR1 LGHNA and CDR2 YSLEER. The V end lost 4 bases, the J end lost 8 bases, and 12 bases lay between the germline ends. The CDR3 region is CASSLTGGHEQFF. DNA of the CDR3: TGCGCCAGCAGCCTGACTGGGGGCCATGAGCAGTTCTTC.

The chain links TRBV20-1 to TRBJ2-1; no clear D. This CDR3 is built from 11 residues. Germline-derived CDR1 and CDR2 are DFQATT and SNEGSKA (reference sequence). V was shortened by 0 bases and J by 8 bases, with 5 bases between the two germline ends. CDR3 bases: TGCAGTGCTAGAGATGCAGATGAGCAGTTCTTC. Its protein product is CSARDADEQFF.

The chain combines TRBV9 with TRBJ2-2; 7 nucleotides agree with TRBD1. The CDR3 spans 16 residues. J gave up 1 base and V 4 bases, and 7 bases lay outside the gene matches. The germline V gene encodes CDR1 SGDLS and CDR2 YYNGEE. This CDR3 is CASSLQTGLNTGELFF. CDR3 in DNA: TGTGCCAGCAGCCTCCAGACAGGGTTGAACACCGGGGAGCTGTTTTTT.

This clonotype was seen a few times. The CDR3 DNA reads as TGTGCCAGCAGCTTAGAGCCGGGACTAGGAACAGATACGCAGTATTTT. Translation gives CASSLEPGLGTDTQYF. The rearrangement links TRBV7-2 to TRBJ2-3; TRBD2 matches 8 bases. Germline V gene sequence: CDR1 SGHTA, CDR2 FQGNSA. J was trimmed by 3 bases and V by 1 base; bases with no gene match: 6. The CDR3 spans 16 residues.

This chain joins TRBV5-1 and TRBJ1-2, with D possibly matching TRBD1 (5 bases). In germline, CDR1 is SGHRS, CDR2 YFSETQ. The CDR3 length is 16 residues. The V gene lost 3 bases and the J gene lost 2 bases, with 17 bases spanning the gap. CDR3 bases: TGCGCCAGCAGCTCGCCGGGGAGGGGAGGGAACTATGGCTACACCTTC. This translates into CASSSPGRGGNYGYTF.

This clonotype was observed at least ten times. The chain uses TRBV12-3 or TRBV12-4 and TRBJ2-3; TRBD1 agrees at 8 bases. This CDR3 is 15 amino acids long. Trimming at V came to 6 bases and at J to 5 bases, leaving 10 bases not matched to a gene. CDR3 in DNA: TGTGCCAGCAGACCCGGACAGGGATGGGGAGATACGCAGTATTTT. Encoded protein: CASRPGQGWGDTQYF.

The chain links TRBV12-3 or TRBV12-4 to TRBJ2-5; D unresolved. This CDR3 has 12 amino acids. The V and J ends lost 8 bases and 0 bases respectively, with 7 bases between them. In DNA form, the CDR3 reads TGTGCCAGCTCCGGGTACCAAGAGACCCAGTACTTC. Protein sequence: CASSGYQETQYF.

This rearrangement joins TRBV5-1 to TRBJ2-5, with D possibly TRBD2 on 6 matching bases. Germline V gene sequence: CDR1 SGHRS, CDR2 YFSETQ. The CDR3 extends over 14 amino acids. V was trimmed by 4 bases and J by 5 bases, leaving 15 bases between them. The CDR3 spells CASSGGAFRETQYF. CDR3 bases: TGCGCCAGCAGCGGCGGGGCCTTCCGGGAGACCCAGTACTTC.

This clonotype showed up just a few times. V usage is TRBV27 and J usage is TRBJ2-3; TRBD2 matches 12 bases. Trimming cost V 8 bases and J 9 bases; bases outside gene matches: 9. The CDR3 runs 14 residues. The V gene's germline CDR1 is MNHEY and CDR2 SMNVEV (reference sequence). CDR3 residues: CASSSGGVGRTQYF. The CDR3 DNA is TGTGCCAGCTCTAGCGGGGGGGTGGGTCGGACGCAGTATTTT.

This clonotype was seen many times. The limits of the CDR3 on the DNA are not certain, so only TCRdb's listed CDR3 is given. J is TRBJ2-7 and V is TRBV27. CDR1 MNHEY and CDR2 SMNVEV come from the germline V gene (reference sequence). The CDR3 spans 14 residues, counting both ends. CDR3 protein: CASSLTFGAYEQYF.

This clonotype was observed a handful of times. J is TRBJ2-2 and V is TRBV4-2; D call uncertain. Germline V gene lookup returns CDR1 LGHNA and CDR2 YNFKEQ. The CDR3 covers 14 residues. Trimming cost V 4 bases and J 3 bases, with 9 bases left between them. The CDR3 loop reads CASSRGVDTGELFF. The DNA for the CDR3 is TGTGCCAGCAGCCGCGGAGTGGACACCGGGGAGCTGTTTTTT.